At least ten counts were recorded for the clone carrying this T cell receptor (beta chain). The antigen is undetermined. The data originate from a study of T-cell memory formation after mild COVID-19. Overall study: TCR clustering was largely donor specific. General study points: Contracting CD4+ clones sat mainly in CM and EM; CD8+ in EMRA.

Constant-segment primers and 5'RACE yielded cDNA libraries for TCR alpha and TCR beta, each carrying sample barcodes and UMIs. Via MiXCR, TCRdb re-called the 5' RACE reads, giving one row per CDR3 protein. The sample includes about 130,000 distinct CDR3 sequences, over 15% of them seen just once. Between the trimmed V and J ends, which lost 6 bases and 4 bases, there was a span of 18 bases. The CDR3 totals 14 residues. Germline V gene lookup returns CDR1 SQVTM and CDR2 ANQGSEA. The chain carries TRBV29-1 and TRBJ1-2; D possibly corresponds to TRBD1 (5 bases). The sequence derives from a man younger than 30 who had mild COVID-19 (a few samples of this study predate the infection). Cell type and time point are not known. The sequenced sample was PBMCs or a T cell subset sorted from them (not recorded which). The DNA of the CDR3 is TGCAGCGTCCGACGAATTGCAGGGTCCTATGGCTACACCTTC. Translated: CSVRRIAGSYGYTF.